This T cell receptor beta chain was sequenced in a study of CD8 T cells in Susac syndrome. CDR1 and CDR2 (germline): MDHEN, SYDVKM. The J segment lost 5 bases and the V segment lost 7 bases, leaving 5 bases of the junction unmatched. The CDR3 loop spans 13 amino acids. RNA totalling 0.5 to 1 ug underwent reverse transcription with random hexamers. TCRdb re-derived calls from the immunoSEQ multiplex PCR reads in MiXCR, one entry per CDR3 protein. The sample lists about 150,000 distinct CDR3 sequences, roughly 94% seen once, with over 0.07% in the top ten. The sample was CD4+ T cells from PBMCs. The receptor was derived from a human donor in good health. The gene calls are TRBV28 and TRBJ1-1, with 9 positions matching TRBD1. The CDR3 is CASIGQGRTEAFF. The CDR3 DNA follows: TGTGCCAGCATTGGACAGGGGCGGACTGAAGCTTTCTTT.